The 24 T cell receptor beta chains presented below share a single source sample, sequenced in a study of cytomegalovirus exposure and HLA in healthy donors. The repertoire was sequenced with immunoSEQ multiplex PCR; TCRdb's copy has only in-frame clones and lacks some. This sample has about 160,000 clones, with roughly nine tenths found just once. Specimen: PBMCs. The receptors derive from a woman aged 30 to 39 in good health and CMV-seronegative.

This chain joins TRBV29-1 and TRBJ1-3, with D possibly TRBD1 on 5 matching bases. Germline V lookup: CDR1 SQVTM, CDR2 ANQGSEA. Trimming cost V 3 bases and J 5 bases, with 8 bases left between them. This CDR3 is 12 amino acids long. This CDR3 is CSVEGGRNTIYF. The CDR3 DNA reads TGCAGCGTTGAGGGGGGAAGAAACACCATATATTTT.

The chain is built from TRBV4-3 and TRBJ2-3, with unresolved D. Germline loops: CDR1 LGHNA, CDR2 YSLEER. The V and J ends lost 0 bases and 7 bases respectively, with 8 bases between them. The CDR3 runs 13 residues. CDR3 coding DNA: TGCGCCAGCAGCCAAGAGTCTGGGTATACGCAGTATTTT. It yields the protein CASSQESGYTQYF.

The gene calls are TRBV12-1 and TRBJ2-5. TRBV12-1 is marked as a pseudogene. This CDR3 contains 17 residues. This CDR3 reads CASSFSYGTLTQETQYF. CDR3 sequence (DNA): TGTGCCAGCAGCTTTTCGTACGGGACCCTAACCCAGGAGACCCAGTACTTC.

CDR3 loop: CASTTGSPLPSSYNEQFF. Written as DNA, the CDR3 is TGTGCCAGCACGACCGGGTCCCCCCTTCCGAGTTCCTACAATGAGCAGTTCTTC. The chain links TRBV28 to TRBJ2-1; D gene uncertain. CDR1 is MDHEN and CDR2 is SYDVKM in the germline V gene. The CDR3 covers 18 residues. V was pared by 7 bases and J by 1 base, with 23 bases between.

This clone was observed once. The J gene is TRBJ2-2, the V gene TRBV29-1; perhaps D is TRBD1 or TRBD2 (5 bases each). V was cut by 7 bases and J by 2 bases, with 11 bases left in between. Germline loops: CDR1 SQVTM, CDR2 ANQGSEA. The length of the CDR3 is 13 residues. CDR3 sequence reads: CSGGGLNTGELFF. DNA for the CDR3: TGCAGCGGTGGGGGTCTTAACACCGGGGAGCTGTTTTTT.

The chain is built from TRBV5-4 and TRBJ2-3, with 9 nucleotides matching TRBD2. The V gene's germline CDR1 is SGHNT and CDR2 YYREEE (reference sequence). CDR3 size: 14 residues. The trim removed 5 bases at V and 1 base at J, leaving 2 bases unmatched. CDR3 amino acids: CASRPSGGTDTQYF. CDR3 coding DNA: TGTGCCAGCAGACCTAGCGGGGGCACAGATACGCAGTATTTT.

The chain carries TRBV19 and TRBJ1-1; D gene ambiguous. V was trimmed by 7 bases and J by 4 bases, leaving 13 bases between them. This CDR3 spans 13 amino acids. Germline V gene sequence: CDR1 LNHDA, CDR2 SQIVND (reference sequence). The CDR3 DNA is TGTGCCAGTATGGGGTCTTGGCGCACTGAAGCTTTCTTT. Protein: CASMGSWRTEAFF.

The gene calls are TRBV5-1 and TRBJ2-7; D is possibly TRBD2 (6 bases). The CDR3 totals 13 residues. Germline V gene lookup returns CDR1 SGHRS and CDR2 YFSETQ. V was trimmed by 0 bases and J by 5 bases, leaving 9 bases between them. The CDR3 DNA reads TGCGCCAGCAGCTTGGTGACGGGAGACGAGCAGTACTTC. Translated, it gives CASSLVTGDEQYF. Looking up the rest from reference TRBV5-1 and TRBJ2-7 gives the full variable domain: KAGVTQTPRYLIKTRGQQVTLSCSPISGHRSVSWYQQTPGQGLQFLFEYFSETQRNKGNFPGRFSGRQFSNSRSEMNVSTLELGDSALYLCASSLVTGDEQYFGPGTRLTVT.

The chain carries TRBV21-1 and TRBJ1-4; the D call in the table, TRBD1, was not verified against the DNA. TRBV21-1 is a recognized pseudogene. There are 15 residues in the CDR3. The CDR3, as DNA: TGTGCCAGCACCTATGCGGACAGGGGACGCGAAAAACTGTTTTTT. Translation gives CASTYADRGREKLFF.

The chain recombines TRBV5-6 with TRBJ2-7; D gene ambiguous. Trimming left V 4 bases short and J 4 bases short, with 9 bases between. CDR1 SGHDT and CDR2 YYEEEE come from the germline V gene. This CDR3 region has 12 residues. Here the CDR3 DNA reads TGTGCCAGCAGCCCGGGTTCATACGAGCAGTACTTC. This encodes CASSPGSYEQYF.

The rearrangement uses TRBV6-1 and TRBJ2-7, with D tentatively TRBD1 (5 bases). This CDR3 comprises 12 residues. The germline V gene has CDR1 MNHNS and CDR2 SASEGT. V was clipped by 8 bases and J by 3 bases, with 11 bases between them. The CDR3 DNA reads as TGTGCCAGCCACTCCAGGGTCTACGAGCAGTACTTC. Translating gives CASHSRVYEQYF.

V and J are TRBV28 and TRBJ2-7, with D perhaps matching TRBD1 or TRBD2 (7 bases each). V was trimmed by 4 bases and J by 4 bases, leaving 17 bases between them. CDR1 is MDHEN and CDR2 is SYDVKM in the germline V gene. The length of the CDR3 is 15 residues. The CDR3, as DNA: TGTGCCAGCAGTTCTTCAGGGGAGGGACAGTACGAGCAGTACTTC. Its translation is CASSSSGEGQYEQYF.

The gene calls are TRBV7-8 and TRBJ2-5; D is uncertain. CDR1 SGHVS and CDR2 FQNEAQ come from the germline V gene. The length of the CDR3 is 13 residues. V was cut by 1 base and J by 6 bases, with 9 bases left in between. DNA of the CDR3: TGTGCCAGCAGCTTAGACCCCCAGAAGACCCAGTACTTC. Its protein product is CASSLDPQKTQYF.

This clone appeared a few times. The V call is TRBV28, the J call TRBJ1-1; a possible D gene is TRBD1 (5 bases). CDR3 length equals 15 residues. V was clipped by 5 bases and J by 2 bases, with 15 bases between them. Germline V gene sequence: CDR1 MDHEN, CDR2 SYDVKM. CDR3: CASSPPGRQNTEAFF. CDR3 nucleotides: TGTGCCAGCAGTCCACCGGGACGGCAAAACACTGAAGCTTTCTTT. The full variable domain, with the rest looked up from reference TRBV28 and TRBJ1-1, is DVKVTQSSRYLVKRTGEKVFLECVQDMDHENMFWYRQDPGLGLRLIYFSYDVKMKEKGDIPEGYSVSREKKERFSLILESASTNQTSMYLCASSPPGRQNTEAFFGQGTRLTVV.

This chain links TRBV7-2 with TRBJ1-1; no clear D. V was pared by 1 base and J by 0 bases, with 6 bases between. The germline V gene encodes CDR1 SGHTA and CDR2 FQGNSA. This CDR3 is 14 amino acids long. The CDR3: CASSLGPLNTEAFF. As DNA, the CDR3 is TGTGCCAGCAGCTTAGGTCCCTTGAACACTGAAGCTTTCTTT.

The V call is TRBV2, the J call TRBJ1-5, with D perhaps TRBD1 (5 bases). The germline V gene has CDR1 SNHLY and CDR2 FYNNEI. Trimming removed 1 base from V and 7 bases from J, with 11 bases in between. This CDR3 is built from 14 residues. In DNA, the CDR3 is TGTGCCAGCAGTGAAGGCGGGGGTTGGCAGCCCCAGCATTTT. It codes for CASSEGGGWQPQHF. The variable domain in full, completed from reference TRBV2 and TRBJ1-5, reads EPEVTQTPSHQVTQMGQEVILRCVPISNHLYFYWYRQILGQKVEFLVSFYNNEISEKSEIFDDQFSVERPDGSNFTLKIRSTKLEDSAMYFCASSEGGGWQPQHFGDGTRLSIL.

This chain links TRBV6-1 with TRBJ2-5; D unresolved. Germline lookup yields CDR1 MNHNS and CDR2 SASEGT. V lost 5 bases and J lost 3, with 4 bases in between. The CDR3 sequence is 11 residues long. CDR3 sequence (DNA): TGTGCCAGCAGTAGGGAAGAGACCCAGTACTTC. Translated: CASSREETQYF.

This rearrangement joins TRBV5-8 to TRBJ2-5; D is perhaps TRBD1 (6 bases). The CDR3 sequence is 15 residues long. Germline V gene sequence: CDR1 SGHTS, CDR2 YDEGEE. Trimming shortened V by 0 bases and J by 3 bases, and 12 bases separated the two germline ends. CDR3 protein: CASSLERRDKETQYF. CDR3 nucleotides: TGTGCCAGCAGCTTGGAGCGCAGGGACAAAGAGACCCAGTACTTC.

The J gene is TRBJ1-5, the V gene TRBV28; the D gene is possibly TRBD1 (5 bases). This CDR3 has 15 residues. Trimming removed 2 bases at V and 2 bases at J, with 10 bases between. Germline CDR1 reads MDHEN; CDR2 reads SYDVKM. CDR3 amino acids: CASSLTGNGNQPQHF. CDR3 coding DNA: TGTGCCAGCAGTTTAACAGGTAACGGCAATCAGCCCCAGCATTTT. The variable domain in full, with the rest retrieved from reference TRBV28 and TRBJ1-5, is DVKVTQSSRYLVKRTGEKVFLECVQDMDHENMFWYRQDPGLGLRLIYFSYDVKMKEKGDIPEGYSVSREKKERFSLILESASTNQTSMYLCASSLTGNGNQPQHFGDGTRLSIL.

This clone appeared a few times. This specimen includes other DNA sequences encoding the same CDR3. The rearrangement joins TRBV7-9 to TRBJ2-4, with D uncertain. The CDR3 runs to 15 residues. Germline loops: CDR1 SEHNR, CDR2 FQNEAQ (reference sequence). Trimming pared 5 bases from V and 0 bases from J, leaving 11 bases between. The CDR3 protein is CASSPPGLAKNIQYF. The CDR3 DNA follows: TGTGCCAGCAGCCCCCCGGGCTTAGCCAAAAACATTCAGTACTTC.

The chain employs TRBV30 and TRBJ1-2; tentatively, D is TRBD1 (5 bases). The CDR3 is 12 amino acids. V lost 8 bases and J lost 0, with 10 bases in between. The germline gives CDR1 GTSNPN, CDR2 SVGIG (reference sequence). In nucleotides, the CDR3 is TGTGCCACAGGAGAACCTAACTATGGCTACACCTTC. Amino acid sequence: CATGEPNYGYTF.

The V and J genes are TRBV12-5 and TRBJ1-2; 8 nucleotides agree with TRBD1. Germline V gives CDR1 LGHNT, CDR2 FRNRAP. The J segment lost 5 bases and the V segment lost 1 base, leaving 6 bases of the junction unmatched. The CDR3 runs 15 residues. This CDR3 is CASGLAQGVGYGYTF. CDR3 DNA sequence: TGTGCTAGTGGTTTGGCACAGGGGGTAGGGTATGGCTACACCTTC.

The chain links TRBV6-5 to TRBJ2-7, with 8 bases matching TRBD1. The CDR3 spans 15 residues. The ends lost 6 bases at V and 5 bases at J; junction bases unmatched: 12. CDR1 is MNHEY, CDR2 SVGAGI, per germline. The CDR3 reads CASRQLGTGSHEQYF. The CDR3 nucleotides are TGTGCCAGCAGACAGCTCGGGACAGGAAGCCACGAGCAGTACTTC.

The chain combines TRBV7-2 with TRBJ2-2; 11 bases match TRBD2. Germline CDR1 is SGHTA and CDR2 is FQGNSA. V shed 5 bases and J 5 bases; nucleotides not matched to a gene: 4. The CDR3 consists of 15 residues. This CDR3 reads CASSRVAGGTGELFF. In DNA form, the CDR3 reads TGTGCCAGCAGCCGCGTAGCGGGGGGGACCGGGGAGCTGTTTTTT.